Each of the 31 T cell receptor beta chains below was sequenced from the same sample in a study of T cell repertoires in ileal Crohn's disease. Profiling relied on immunoSEQ multiplex PCR, and the TCRdb table lists in-frame clones only, not all of them. The sample records about 14,000 clones, about 82% being singletons. Specimen: ileal tissue. The receptors were gathered from an adult with Crohn's disease.

This clone was counted once. The chain links TRBV30 to TRBJ2-5; the match to TRBD1 covers 9 bases. Germline lookup yields CDR1 GTSNPN and CDR2 SVGIG (reference sequence). The CDR3 spans 14 residues. V shed 3 bases and J 4 bases; nucleotides not matched to a gene: 6. The CDR3 DNA sequence: TGTGCCTGGAGCCTGGGACAGGGCCTAGAGACCCAGTACTTC. Its translation is CAWSLGQGLETQYF. Full variable domain (outside the CDR3, taken from reference TRBV30 and TRBJ2-5): SQTIHQWPATLVQPVGSPLSLECTVEGTSNPNLYWYRQAAGRGLQLLFYSVGIGQISSEVPQNLSASRPQDRQFILSSKKLLLSDSGFYLCAWSLGQGLETQYFGPGTRLLVL.

This clone was recorded only once. The DNA for the CDR3 is TGTGCCAGCAGACCGACAGGGGGAAACTATGGCTACACCTTC. The encoded protein is CASRPTGGNYGYTF. This chain links TRBV6-5 with TRBJ1-2; 9 positions match TRBD1. The V and J ends lost 6 bases and 2 bases, in that order; junction bases with no gene match: 4. The CDR3 spans 14 residues. CDR1 and CDR2 (germline): MNHEY, SVGAGI.

The chain is built from TRBV9 and TRBJ2-1, with TRBD1 matching 7 bases. V trimming: 0 bases; J trimming: 4 bases; junction bases outside the gene matches: 4. This CDR3 region has 15 residues. CDR1 and CDR2 from the germline V gene are SGDLS and YYNGEE. CDR3 amino acids: CASSVAKGAYNEQFF. CDR3 DNA: TGTGCCAGCAGCGTAGCTAAGGGGGCTTACAATGAGCAGTTCTTC. The entire variable domain, with the rest obtained from reference TRBV9 and TRBJ2-1, is as follows: DSGVTQTPKHLITATGQRVTLRCSPRSGDLSVYWYQQSLDQGLQFLIQYYNGEERAKGNILERFSAQQFPDLHSELNLSSLELGDSALYFCASSVAKGAYNEQFFGPGTRLTVL.

V gene TRBV27 combines with J gene TRBJ1-1, with D perhaps matching TRBD1 (6 bases). The V gene's germline CDR1 is MNHEY and CDR2 SMNVEV (reference sequence). V was trimmed by 5 bases and J by 1 base, leaving 11 bases between them. The CDR3 loop spans 14 amino acids. CDR3: CASSPLDRNTEAFF. CDR3 DNA: TGTGCCAGCAGTCCTCTGGACAGGAACACTGAAGCTTTCTTT.

This clone was seen a few times. This chain links TRBV14 with TRBJ1-6; possible D gene TRBD1, 5 bases. CDR3 length: 14 residues. Germline CDR1 is SGHDN and CDR2 is FVKESK. Trimming cost V 5 bases and J 9 bases, with 14 bases left between them. This CDR3 reads CASSDRGAVSPLHF. The CDR3 DNA reads as TGTGCCAGCAGCGACCGCGGGGCCGTTTCACCCCTCCACTTT.

Only one count was recorded for this clone. The V call is TRBV7-9, the J call TRBJ2-1, with 13 nucleotides matching TRBD2. J was trimmed by 8 bases and V by 1 base; bases with no gene match: 2. Germline V CDR1 and CDR2: SEHNR, FQNEAQ (reference sequence). The CDR3 contains 15 residues. CDR3 DNA: TGTGCCAGCAGCTTAGGGACTAGCGGGGGTGATGAGCAGTTCTTC. Translated, it gives CASSLGTSGGDEQFF. The variable domain in full, with the rest retrieved from reference TRBV7-9 and TRBJ2-1, is DTGVSQNPRHKITKRGQNVTFRCDPISEHNRLYWYRQTLGQGPEFLTYFQNEAQLEKSRLLSDRFSAERPKGSFSTLEIQRTEQGDSAMYLCASSLGTSGGDEQFFGPGTRLTVL.

The chain carries TRBV6-6 and TRBJ2-7; D may be TRBD2 (5 bases). The CDR3 totals 15 residues. Trimming took 5 bases from V and 3 from J, leaving 17 bases between them. Germline lookup yields CDR1 MNHNY and CDR2 SVGAGI (reference sequence). CDR3 coding DNA: TGTGCCAGCAGTCCATCGCCGGACTCCAGCTACGAGCAGTACTTC. It translates to CASSPSPDSSYEQYF.

This chain links TRBV15 with TRBJ1-4, with a weak D call TRBD1 (5 bases). Trimming cost V 5 bases and J 5 bases, with 18 bases left between them. The CDR3 loop spans 16 amino acids. Germline V lookup: CDR1 LNHNV, CDR2 YYDKDF (reference sequence). Here the CDR3 reads CATSVTGGYSNEKLFF. CDR3 DNA: TGTGCCACCAGCGTCACTGGGGGGTACTCCAATGAAAAACTGTTTTTT.

The chain carries TRBV2 and TRBJ2-2; 14 bases are shared with TRBD2. Trimming took 8 bases from V and 7 from J; bases not matched to a gene: 0. The CDR3 consists of 13 residues. CDR1 is SNHLY, CDR2 FYNNEI, per germline. CDR3 DNA sequence: TGTGCCAGCGGGACTAGCGGGAGCGGGGAGCTGTTTTTT. Its protein product is CASGTSGSGELFF. The full variable domain, rest sourced from reference TRBV2 and TRBJ2-2, is EPEVTQTPSHQVTQMGQEVILRCVPISNHLYFYWYRQILGQKVEFLVSFYNNEISEKSEIFDDQFSVERPDGSNFTLKIRSTKLEDSAMYFCASGTSGSGELFFGEGSRLTVL.

The V call is TRBV18, the J call TRBJ2-7; D is perhaps TRBD2 (6 bases). This CDR3 spans 14 amino acids. The V gene lost 3 bases and the J gene lost 2 bases, with 11 bases spanning the gap. Germline lookup yields CDR1 KGHSH and CDR2 LQKENI. This chain's CDR3 is CASSPSREAYEQYF. CDR3 DNA sequence: TGTGCCAGCTCACCTTCGAGGGAGGCCTACGAGCAGTACTTC.

The chain couples TRBV2 to TRBJ1-4; D gene uncertain. The V and J ends lost 3 bases and 7 bases respectively, with 6 bases between them. CDR1 and CDR2 from the germline V gene are SNHLY and FYNNEI. The CDR3 is 12 residues long. CDR3 protein: CASSDRVEKLFF. CDR3 nucleotides: TGTGCCAGCAGTGATCGCGTTGAAAAACTGTTTTTT.

V gene TRBV5-1 combines with J gene TRBJ2-5, with 11 bases matching TRBD2. The CDR3 spans 18 residues. V was clipped by 2 bases and J by 5 bases; unmatched bases: 14. CDR1 is SGHRS, CDR2 YFSETQ, per germline. In DNA form, the CDR3 reads TGCGCCAGCAGCTTCCGGCTAGCGGGGGGCCGTGGGCCGGAGACCCAGTACTTC. It codes for CASSFRLAGGRGPETQYF.

This rearrangement joins TRBV9 to TRBJ2-1, with TRBD2 as a possible D gene (5 bases). CDR1 is SGDLS, CDR2 YYNGEE, per germline. V was shortened by 3 bases and J by 0 bases, with 19 bases between the two germline ends. The CDR3 runs 18 residues. The CDR3 DNA reads as TGTGCCAGCAGCGCCCCGGCTATCGGGATTAGCTCCTACAATGAGCAGTTCTTC. Residues: CASSAPAIGISSYNEQFF.

The CDR3 DNA reads as TGTGCCAGCAGCCCCTTTATGAACACTGAAGCTTTCTTT. It yields the protein CASSPFMNTEAFF. The V call is TRBV4-2, the J call TRBJ1-1; D remains ambiguous. The V and J ends lost 4 bases and 0 bases respectively, with 6 bases between them. This CDR3 is built from 13 residues. Looked up from germline, CDR1 is LGHNA and CDR2 is YNFKEQ.

The chain has TRBV5-1 and TRBJ2-7; perhaps TRBD2 as D (6 bases). With 4 bases removed from V and 4 bases from J, the gap between germline ends came to 15 bases. This CDR3 comprises 14 residues. Per germline, CDR1 SGHRS and CDR2 YFSETQ. CDR3 in DNA: TGCGCCAGCAGCCCTCAGGGACGGGAGTACGAGCAGTACTTC. Translated, it gives CASSPQGREYEQYF.

This clone was seen a few times. The chain combines TRBV11-2 with TRBJ2-7; TRBD1 aligns across 7 bases. CDR1 is SGHAT, CDR2 FQNNGV, per germline. V trimming: 1 base; J trimming: 2 bases; junction bases outside the gene matches: 8. The CDR3 extends over 16 amino acids. CDR3 sequence reads: CASSLVGTVPTYEQYF. For the CDR3, the DNA is TGTGCCAGCAGCTTAGTTGGGACAGTCCCTACCTACGAGCAGTACTTC.

Details on this clone: Other DNA sequences of this sample code for an identical CDR3. The J gene is TRBJ1-2, the V gene TRBV5-1, with 7 bases that match TRBD1. CDR1 is SGHRS and CDR2 is YFSETQ in the germline V gene. The CDR3 is made up of 14 amino acids. J was trimmed by 3 bases and V by 3 bases; bases with no gene match: 5. The CDR3 DNA reads TGCGCCAGCAGCTCCCGGACAGGAGACTATGGCTACACCTTC. As protein: CASSSRTGDYGYTF. Looking up the rest from reference TRBV5-1 and TRBJ1-2 gives the full variable domain: KAGVTQTPRYLIKTRGQQVTLSCSPISGHRSVSWYQQTPGQGLQFLFEYFSETQRNKGNFPGRFSGRQFSNSRSEMNVSTLELGDSALYLCASSSRTGDYGYTFGSGTRLTVV.

This chain links TRBV19 with TRBJ1-1, with D uncertain. The V gene's germline CDR1 is LNHDA and CDR2 SQIVND (reference sequence). The CDR3 has 14 residues. V was shortened by 4 bases and J by 4 bases, with 13 bases between the two germline ends. The CDR3 loop reads CASSNLGRSTEAFF. In DNA form, the CDR3 reads TGTGCCAGTAGTAATTTAGGAAGGAGCACTGAAGCTTTCTTT. Full variable domain (remainder filled in from reference TRBV19 and TRBJ1-1): DGGITQSPKYLFRKEGQNVTLSCEQNLNHDAMYWYRQDPGQGLRLIYYSQIVNDFQKGDIAEGYSVSREKKESFPLTVTSAQKNPTAFYLCASSNLGRSTEAFFGQGTRLTVV.

The chain recombines TRBV13 with TRBJ2-1, with D possibly matching TRBD2 (7 bases). The germline CDR1 and CDR2 sequences are PRHDT and FYEKMQ (reference sequence). This CDR3 is 17 amino acids long. Trimming pared 2 bases from V and 4 bases from J, leaving 18 bases between. CDR3 amino acids: CASSLSRTGGPYNEQFF. DNA for the CDR3: TGTGCCAGCAGCTTAAGCAGAACGGGGGGCCCGTACAATGAGCAGTTCTTC. Complete variable domain (other parts from reference TRBV13 and TRBJ2-1): AAGVIQSPRHLIKEKRETATLKCYPIPRHDTVYWYQQGPGQDPQFLISFYEKMQSDKGSIPDRFSAQQFSDYHSELNMSSLELGDSALYFCASSLSRTGGPYNEQFFGPGTRLTVL.

V and J are TRBV9 and TRBJ2-1; TRBD2 matches 8 bases. J lost 8 bases, V lost 4 bases, and 14 bases had no gene match. Germline lookup yields CDR1 SGDLS and CDR2 YYNGEE. The CDR3 has 16 residues. CDR3 DNA: TGTGCCAGCAGCTCCGACTCAGCGGGAGCCGAAGATGAGCAGTTCTTC. It yields the protein CASSSDSAGAEDEQFF.

V usage is TRBV5-6 and J usage is TRBJ2-7; 11 nucleotides agree with TRBD2. CDR3 length: 17 amino acids. CDR1 is SGHDT, CDR2 YYEEEE, per germline. The junction had 12 bases not matched to a gene; V was cut back by 1 base and J by 6 bases. CDR3 sequence: CASSLWLAGGPSGEQYF. CDR3 nucleotide sequence: TGTGCCAGCAGCTTGTGGCTAGCGGGGGGACCCTCGGGCGAGCAGTACTTC.

The gene calls are TRBV27 and TRBJ2-1, with 8 positions matching TRBD2. J gave up 4 bases and V 4 bases, and 3 bases lay outside the gene matches. The V gene's germline CDR1 is MNHEY and CDR2 SMNVEV (reference sequence). The CDR3 runs 14 residues. The CDR3 reads CASSSASGYNEQFF. CDR3 nucleotides: TGTGCCAGCAGTTCGGCTAGCGGGTACAATGAGCAGTTCTTC.

This clone came up once. The gene calls are TRBV5-1 and TRBJ2-3; D is unresolved. The CDR3 sequence is 15 residues long. The V gene lost 0 bases and the J gene lost 1 base, with 9 bases spanning the gap. CDR1 SGHRS and CDR2 YFSETQ come from the germline V gene. CDR3 region: CASSLAATRTDTQYF. The DNA for the CDR3 is TGCGCCAGCAGCTTGGCCGCAACACGCACAGATACGCAGTATTTT. Supplemented by reference TRBV5-1 and TRBJ2-3, the full variable domain reads KAGVTQTPRYLIKTRGQQVTLSCSPISGHRSVSWYQQTPGQGLQFLFEYFSETQRNKGNFPGRFSGRQFSNSRSEMNVSTLELGDSALYLCASSLAATRTDTQYFGPGTRLTVL.

This clone was detected only once. The rearrangement links TRBV6-6 to TRBJ1-3, with D maybe TRBD1 (5 bases). This CDR3 is built from 16 residues. Germline-derived CDR1 and CDR2 are MNHNY and SVGAGI (reference sequence). With 2 bases removed from V and 0 bases from J, the gap between germline ends came to 11 bases. The CDR3 coding sequence is TGTGCCAGCAGTTACAGGGGCAGCGACTCTGGAAACACCATATATTTT. Translating gives CASSYRGSDSGNTIYF.

The chain carries TRBV9 and TRBJ2-1; no clear D gene. The germline V gene encodes CDR1 SGDLS and CDR2 YYNGEE. The V end lost 3 bases, the J end lost 0 bases, and 4 bases lay between the germline ends. This CDR3 is 13 amino acids long. The CDR3 coding sequence is TGTGCCAGCAGCGGGAGCTCCTACAATGAGCAGTTCTTC. It yields the protein CASSGSSYNEQFF.

The sample holds one count of this clone. The chain joins TRBV29-1 to TRBJ2-5; the match to TRBD1 covers 9 bases. CDR3 length: 15 residues. Per the germline V gene, CDR1 is SQVTM and CDR2 is ANQGSEA. V lost 2 bases to trimming and J lost 1 base; unmatched junction nucleotides: 5. The CDR3 bases are TGCAGCGTTGAAAGGGGGACAGGGAGCCAAGAGACCCAGTACTTC. Its translation: CSVERGTGSQETQYF.

This clone was seen a handful of times. V gene TRBV6-5 combines with J gene TRBJ1-2; 8 bases are a match to TRBD1. Germline-derived CDR1 and CDR2 are MNHEY and SVGAGI. Trimming took 5 bases from V and 4 from J; bases not matched to a gene: 9. The CDR3 extends over 15 amino acids. CDR3 sequence (DNA): TGTGCCAGCAGTCCCCAGGGGGCTCTTGCCTATGGCTACACCTTC. This translates into CASSPQGALAYGYTF.

This clone was detected only a few times. This rearrangement joins TRBV18 to TRBJ1-2; 7 bases are shared with TRBD1. Trimming cost V 6 bases and J 2 bases; bases outside gene matches: 3. There are 13 residues in the CDR3. Germline V gene data show CDR1 as KGHSH and CDR2 as LQKENI. CDR3 sequence (DNA): TGTGCCAGCTCTCGACAGGGAAACTATGGCTACACCTTC. This translates into CASSRQGNYGYTF.

V usage is TRBV4-2 and J usage is TRBJ2-7; D gene uncertain. V was trimmed by 0 bases and J by 1 base, leaving 10 bases between them. CDR1 is LGHNA, CDR2 YNFKEQ, per germline. There are 15 residues in the CDR3. The CDR3 protein is CASSQDPRSSYEQYF. The CDR3 nucleotides read TGTGCCAGCAGCCAAGATCCTAGGTCTTCCTACGAGCAGTACTTC.

This rearrangement joins TRBV15 to TRBJ1-5, with 11 bases matching TRBD1. The germline V gene has CDR1 LNHNV and CDR2 YYDKDF (reference sequence). The CDR3 contains 15 residues. The V and J ends lost 3 bases and 3 bases, in that order; junction bases with no gene match: 1. The CDR3: CATSRDRGPNQPQHF. Here the CDR3 DNA reads TGTGCCACCAGCAGGGACAGGGGGCCCAATCAGCCCCAGCATTTT.

This clone was observed once. The gene calls are TRBV9 and TRBJ1-2, with TRBD1 as a possible D gene (5 bases). This CDR3 region has 14 residues. Trimming left V 2 bases short and J 3 bases short, with 11 bases between. Per the germline V gene, CDR1 is SGDLS and CDR2 is YYNGEE. The CDR3 region is CASSVGGRDYGYTF. CDR3 bases: TGTGCCAGCAGCGTCGGGGGGAGGGACTATGGCTACACCTTC.